What follows describes a single T cell receptor beta chain. What it binds is unknown. This sample is part of a study of cytomegalovirus exposure and HLA in healthy donors. Study results and limitations: In an earlier analysis, most TCR beta V segments were productive about 87% or about 30% of the time.

J lost 10 bases, V lost 2 bases, and 6 bases had no gene match. The CDR3 runs to 15 residues. The germline V gene has CDR1 MNHNY and CDR2 SVGAGI (reference sequence). The primer mix had 60 Vbeta and 13 Jbeta primers. Sequencing used immunoSEQ multiplex PCR; TCRdb keeps in-frame clones, though not all of them. The data show fewer than 250,000 clones, roughly 80% seen once. Although they were nominally healthy when sampled, donors likely had unrecorded immune exposures. Material: PBMCs. V and J are TRBV6-6 and TRBJ1-5; the match to TRBD1 covers 12 bases. This TCR was recovered from a man between 25 and 39 years old in good health and CMV-seronegative. DNA of the CDR3: TGTGCCAGCAGTTACGGGACAGGGGGCCCTGGACCCCAGCATTTT. Its translation: CASSYGTGGPGPQHF.